The clone carrying this T cell receptor beta chain was counted ten times or more. MiXCR was run by TCRdb on the RT-PCR reads, yielding one entry per CDR3 protein. This sample carries about 680,000 distinct CDR3 sequences, approximately 15% of them seen once, and the ten largest clones take roughly 4%. Germline loops: CDR1 MNHNY, CDR2 SVGAGI (reference sequence). V lost 4 bases, J lost 0 bases, and 13 bases lay in between. This CDR3 contains 16 residues. The receptor was derived from a female donor in good health, serving as a healthy control. Sequenced input: memory CD4+ T cells from blood. The chain links TRBV6-6 to TRBJ1-5; TRBD1 is a possible D gene (5 bases). CDR3 amino acids: CASSSQRGNSNQPQHF. CDR3 nucleotides: TGTGCCAGCAGTTCCCAGAGGGGTAATAGCAATCAGCCCCAGCATTTT.